This TCR beta chain was obtained from a study of beta chain features in type 1 diabetes. At the level of the study: Sorted cells from all samples, numbering 107,917,701, were examined.

Isolated RNA was reverse transcribed in full, so expressed TCRB transcripts were sequenced. About 3.57 million reads per sample were averaged for naive, central memory and regulatory samples. Sequenced by immunoSEQ multiplex PCR; TCRdb stores in-frame clones only, minus some. This sample has 250,000 or so clones, with about a fifth found just once. The table lists this clone with a few counts. Antigen: not known. Per germline, CDR1 SNHLY and CDR2 FYNNEI. V was clipped by 3 bases and J by 4 bases, with 3 bases between them. The CDR3 has 12 amino acids. Overall study findings and caveats: Shorter templates may be favored by PCR, equally so in patients and controls. Shortening of TCRB CDR3s, moderate but significant, appeared in all four CD4+ subsets of Type 1 diabetes patients. In these data, an HLA type influence on TCRB rearrangement remained unresolved.

The sequenced sample was naive CD4+ T cells from blood. The TCR was taken from a woman aged 40 to 55 with type 1 diabetes. The rearrangement joins TRBV2 to TRBJ2-2; D is undetermined. The CDR3 bases are TGTGCCAGCAGTGACCTCACCGGGGAGCTGTTTTTT. Translation gives CASSDLTGELFF. Looking up the rest from reference TRBV2 and TRBJ2-2 gives the full variable domain: EPEVTQTPSHQVTQMGQEVILRCVPISNHLYFYWYRQILGQKVEFLVSFYNNEISEKSEIFDDQFSVERPDGSNFTLKIRSTKLEDSAMYFCASSDLTGELFFGEGSRLTVL.